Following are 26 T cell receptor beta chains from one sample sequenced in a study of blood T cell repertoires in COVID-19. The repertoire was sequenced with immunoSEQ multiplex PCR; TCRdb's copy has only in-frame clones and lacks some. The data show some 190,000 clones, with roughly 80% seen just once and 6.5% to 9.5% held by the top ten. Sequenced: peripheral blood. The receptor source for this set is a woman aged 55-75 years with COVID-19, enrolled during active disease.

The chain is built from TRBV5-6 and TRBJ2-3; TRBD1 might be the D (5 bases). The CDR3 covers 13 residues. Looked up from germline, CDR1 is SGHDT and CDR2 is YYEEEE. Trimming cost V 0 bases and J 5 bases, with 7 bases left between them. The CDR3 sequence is CASSLGQGDTQYF. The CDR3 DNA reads TGTGCCAGCAGCTTGGGGCAGGGAGATACGCAGTATTTT. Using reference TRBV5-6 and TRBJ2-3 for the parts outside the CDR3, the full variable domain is DAGVTQSPTHLIKTRGQQVTLRCSPKSGHDTVSWYQQALGQGPQFIFQYYEEEERQRGNFPDRFSGHQFPNYSSELNVNALLLGDSALYLCASSLGQGDTQYFGPGTRLTVL.

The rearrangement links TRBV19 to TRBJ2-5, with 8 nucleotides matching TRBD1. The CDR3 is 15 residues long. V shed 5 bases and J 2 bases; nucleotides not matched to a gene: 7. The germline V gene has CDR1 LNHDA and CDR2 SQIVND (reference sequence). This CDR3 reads CASSGTRQGQETQYF. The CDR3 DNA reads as TGTGCCAGTAGTGGGACCCGACAGGGGCAAGAGACCCAGTACTTC. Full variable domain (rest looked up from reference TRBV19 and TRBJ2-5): DGGITQSPKYLFRKEGQNVTLSCEQNLNHDAMYWYRQDPGQGLRLIYYSQIVNDFQKGDIAEGYSVSREKKESFPLTVTSAQKNPTAFYLCASSGTRQGQETQYFGPGTRLLVL.

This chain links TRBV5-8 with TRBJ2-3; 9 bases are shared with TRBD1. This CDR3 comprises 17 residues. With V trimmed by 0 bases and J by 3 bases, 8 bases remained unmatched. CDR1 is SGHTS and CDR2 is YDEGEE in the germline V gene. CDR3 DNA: TGTGCCAGCAGCTTGGGTATGGGACAGGGTATGACAGATACGCAGTATTTT. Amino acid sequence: CASSLGMGQGMTDTQYF.

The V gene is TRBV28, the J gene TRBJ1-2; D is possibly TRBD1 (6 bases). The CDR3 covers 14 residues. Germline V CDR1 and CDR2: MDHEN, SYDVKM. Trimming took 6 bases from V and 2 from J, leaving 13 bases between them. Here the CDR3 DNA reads TGTGCCAGCAGCCCCCCCGGACAGAACTATGGCTACACCTTC. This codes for CASSPPGQNYGYTF.

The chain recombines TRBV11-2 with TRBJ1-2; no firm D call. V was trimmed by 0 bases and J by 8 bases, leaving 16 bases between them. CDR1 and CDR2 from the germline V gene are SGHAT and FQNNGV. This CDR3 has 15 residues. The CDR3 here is CASSLDLGAVRGYTF. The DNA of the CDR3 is TGTGCCAGCAGCTTAGATCTGGGAGCGGTGCGGGGCTACACCTTC.

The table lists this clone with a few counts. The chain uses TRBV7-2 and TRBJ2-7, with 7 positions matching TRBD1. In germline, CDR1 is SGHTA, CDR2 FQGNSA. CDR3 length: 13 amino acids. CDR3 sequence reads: CASSLWGQQMLHV. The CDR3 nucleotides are TGTGCCAGCAGCTTATGGGGACAGCAGATGTTGCACGTC.

CDR3 residues: CASSLDWTGGRKENTIYF. DNA of the CDR3: TGTGCCAGCAGCTTGGATTGGACAGGGGGCAGGAAAGAAAACACCATATATTTT. V gene TRBV5-5 combines with J gene TRBJ1-3; 11 bases fit TRBD1. CDR1 is SGHKS, CDR2 YYEKEE, per germline (reference sequence). The CDR3 length is 18 residues. V trimming: 0 bases; J trimming: 6 bases; junction bases outside the gene matches: 11.

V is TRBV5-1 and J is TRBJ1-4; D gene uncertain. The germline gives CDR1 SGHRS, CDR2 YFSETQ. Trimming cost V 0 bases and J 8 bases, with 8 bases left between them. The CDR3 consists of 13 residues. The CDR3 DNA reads TGCGCCAGCAGCTTGGCGGGTAGGGAAAAACTGTTTTTT. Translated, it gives CASSLAGREKLFF.

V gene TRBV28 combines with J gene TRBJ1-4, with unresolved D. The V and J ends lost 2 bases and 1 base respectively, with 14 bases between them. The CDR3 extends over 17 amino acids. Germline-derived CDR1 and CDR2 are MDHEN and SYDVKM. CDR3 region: CASSLEVQLGTNEKLFF. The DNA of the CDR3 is TGTGCCAGCAGTTTAGAGGTGCAGTTGGGAACTAATGAAAAACTGTTTTTT.

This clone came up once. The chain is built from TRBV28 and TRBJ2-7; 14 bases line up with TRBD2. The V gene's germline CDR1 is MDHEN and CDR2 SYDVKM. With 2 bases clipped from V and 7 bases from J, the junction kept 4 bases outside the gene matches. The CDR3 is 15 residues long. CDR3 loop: CASSLDGTSGREQYF. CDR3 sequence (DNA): TGTGCCAGCAGTTTAGATGGGACTAGCGGGAGAGAGCAGTACTTC.

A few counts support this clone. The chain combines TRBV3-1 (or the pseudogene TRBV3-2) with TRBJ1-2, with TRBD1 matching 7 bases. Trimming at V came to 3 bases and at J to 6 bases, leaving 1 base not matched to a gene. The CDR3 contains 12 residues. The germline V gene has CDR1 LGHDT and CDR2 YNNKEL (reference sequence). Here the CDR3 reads CASSQGQHGYTF. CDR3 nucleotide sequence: TGTGCCAGCAGCCAGGGACAGCATGGCTACACCTTC.

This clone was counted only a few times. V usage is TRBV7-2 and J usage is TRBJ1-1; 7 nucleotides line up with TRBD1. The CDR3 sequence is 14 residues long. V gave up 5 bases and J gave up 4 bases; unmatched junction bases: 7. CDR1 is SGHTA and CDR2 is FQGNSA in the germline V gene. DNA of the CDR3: TGTGCCAGCAGCCCAGGGGGGTTGGGCACTGAAGCTTTCTTT. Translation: CASSPGGLGTEAFF.

CDR3 sequence: CASSWTRESTDTQYF. CDR3 nucleotide sequence: TGTGCCAGCAGCTGGACTAGAGAGAGCACAGATACGCAGTATTTT. The chain uses TRBV7-9 and TRBJ2-3, with 7 bases that match TRBD2. Germline CDR1 SEHNR, CDR2 FQNEAQ (reference sequence). The CDR3 has 15 residues. After removal of 4 bases from V and 0 bases from J, the junction contained 4 bases not matched to a gene.

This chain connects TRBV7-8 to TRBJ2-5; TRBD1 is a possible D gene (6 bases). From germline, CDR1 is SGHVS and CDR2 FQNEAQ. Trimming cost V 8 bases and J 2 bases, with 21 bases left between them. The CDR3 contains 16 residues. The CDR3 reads CASLALRPGQQETQYF. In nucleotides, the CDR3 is TGTGCCAGCCTGGCATTGAGGCCTGGACAGCAAGAGACCCAGTACTTC.

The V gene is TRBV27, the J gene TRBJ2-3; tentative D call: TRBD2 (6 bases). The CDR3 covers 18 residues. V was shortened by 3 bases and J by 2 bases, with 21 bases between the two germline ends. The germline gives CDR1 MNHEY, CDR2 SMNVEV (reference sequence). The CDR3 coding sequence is TGTGCCAGCAGTTTTGGGGGGTGGGGCCCAGCAAACACAGATACGCAGTATTTT. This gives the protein CASSFGGWGPANTDTQYF.

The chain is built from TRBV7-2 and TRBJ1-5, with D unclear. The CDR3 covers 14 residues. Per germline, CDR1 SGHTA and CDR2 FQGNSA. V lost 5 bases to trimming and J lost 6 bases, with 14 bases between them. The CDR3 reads CASSPEGRAQPQHF. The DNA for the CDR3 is TGTGCCAGCAGCCCCGAGGGTCGGGCTCAGCCCCAGCATTTT.

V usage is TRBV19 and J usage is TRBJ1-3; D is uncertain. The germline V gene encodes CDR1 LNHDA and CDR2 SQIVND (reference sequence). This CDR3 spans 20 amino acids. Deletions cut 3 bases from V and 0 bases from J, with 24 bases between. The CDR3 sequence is CASSISMWQVTPRSGNTIYF. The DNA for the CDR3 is TGTGCCAGTAGTATCAGTATGTGGCAGGTCACCCCTCGCTCTGGAAACACCATATATTTT.

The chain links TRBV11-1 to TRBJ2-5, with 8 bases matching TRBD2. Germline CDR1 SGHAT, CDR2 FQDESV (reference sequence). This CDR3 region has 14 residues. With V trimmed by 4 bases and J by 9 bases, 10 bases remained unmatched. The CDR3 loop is CASSSREGVVSQYF. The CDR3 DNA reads TGTGCCAGCAGCTCACGGGAGGGTGTGGTGTCCCAGTACTTC.

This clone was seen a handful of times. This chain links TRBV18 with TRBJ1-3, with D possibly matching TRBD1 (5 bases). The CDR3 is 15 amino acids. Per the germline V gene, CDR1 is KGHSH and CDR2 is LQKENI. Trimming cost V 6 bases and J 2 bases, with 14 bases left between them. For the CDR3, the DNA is TGTGCCAGCTCCACAAAGACAGCTCCTGGAAACACCATATATTTT. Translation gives CASSTKTAPGNTIYF.

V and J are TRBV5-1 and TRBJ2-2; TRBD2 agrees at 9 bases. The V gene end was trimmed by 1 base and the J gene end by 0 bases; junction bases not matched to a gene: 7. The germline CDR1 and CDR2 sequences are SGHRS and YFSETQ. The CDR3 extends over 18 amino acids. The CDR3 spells CASSLRGLADSNTGELFF. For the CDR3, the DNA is TGCGCCAGCAGCTTGCGGGGACTAGCTGACTCGAACACCGGGGAGCTGTTTTTT.

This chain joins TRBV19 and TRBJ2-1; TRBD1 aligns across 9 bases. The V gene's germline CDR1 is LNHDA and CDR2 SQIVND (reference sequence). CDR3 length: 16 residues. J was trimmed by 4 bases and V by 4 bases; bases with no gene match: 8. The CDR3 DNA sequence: TGTGCCAGTAGTAACATCGGGACAGGGAAGTACAATGAGCAGTTCTTC. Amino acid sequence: CASSNIGTGKYNEQFF.

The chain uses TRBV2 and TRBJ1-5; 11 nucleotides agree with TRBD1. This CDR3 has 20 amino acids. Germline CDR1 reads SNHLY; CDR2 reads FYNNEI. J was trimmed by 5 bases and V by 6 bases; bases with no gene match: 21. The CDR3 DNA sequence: TGTGCCAGCAGAGGGGATCCAGGGACAGGGGGAAGGTGGGGATATCAGCCCCAGCATTTT. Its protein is CASRGDPGTGGRWGYQPQHF.

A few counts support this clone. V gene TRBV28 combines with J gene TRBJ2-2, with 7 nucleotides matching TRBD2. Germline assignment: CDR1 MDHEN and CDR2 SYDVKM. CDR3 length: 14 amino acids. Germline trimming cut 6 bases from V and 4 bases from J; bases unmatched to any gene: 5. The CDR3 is CASSISGVTGELFF. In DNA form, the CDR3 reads TGTGCCAGCAGCATCAGCGGGGTCACCGGGGAGCTGTTTTTT.

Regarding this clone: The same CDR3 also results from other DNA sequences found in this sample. The CDR3 DNA sequence: TGTGCCAGCAGCTTGGACAGGAACACTGAAGCTTTCTTT. It encodes CASSLDRNTEAFF. The genes are TRBV7-2 and TRBJ1-1, with D possibly matching TRBD1 (6 bases). Trimming left V 3 bases short and J 1 base short, with 6 bases between. Germline V gene sequence: CDR1 SGHTA, CDR2 FQGNSA. The CDR3 runs 13 residues.

The CDR3 DNA follows: TGCGCCAGCACCAGGGACGGCGGGGGGCCTGGAGATACGCAGTATTTT. It encodes CASTRDGGGPGDTQYF. This chain joins TRBV5-1 and TRBJ2-3; 8 positions match TRBD2. The CDR3 loop spans 16 amino acids. From germline, CDR1 is SGHRS and CDR2 YFSETQ. Losses at the gene ends were 6 bases for V and 5 bases for J; bases not matched to a gene: 14.

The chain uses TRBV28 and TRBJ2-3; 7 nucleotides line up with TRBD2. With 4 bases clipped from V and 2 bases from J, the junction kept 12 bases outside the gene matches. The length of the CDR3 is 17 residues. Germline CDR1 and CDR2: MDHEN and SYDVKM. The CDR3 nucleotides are TGTGCCAGCAGTTCCGCTCATGCGGGGGAACTCACAGATACGCAGTATTTT. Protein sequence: CASSSAHAGELTDTQYF. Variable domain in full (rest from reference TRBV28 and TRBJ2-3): DVKVTQSSRYLVKRTGEKVFLECVQDMDHENMFWYRQDPGLGLRLIYFSYDVKMKEKGDIPEGYSVSREKKERFSLILESASTNQTSMYLCASSSAHAGELTDTQYFGPGTRLTVL.